What follows are 21 T cell receptor beta chains derived from one specimen sequenced in a study of T cells in Graves' hyperthyroidism and ophthalmopathy. Amplified regions were TCR beta CDR3 sequences from RNA transcripts. First-round RT-PCR targeting the TCR CDR3 was performed with the HTBI primer set. TCRdb re-called the multiplex PCR reads through MiXCR, storing one row per CDR3 protein. The sample consists of approximately 640,000 distinct CDR3 sequences, 40% to 55% of them appearing once. Sequencing was done on a sample of peripheral blood or thyroid tissue (not recorded which). Every receptor here comes from an adult man with Graves' disease, either hyperthyroidism or ophthalmopathy (not recorded which).

The J gene is TRBJ2-7, the V gene TRBV7-2, with no clear D. This CDR3 contains 14 residues. Germline V gives CDR1 SGHTA, CDR2 FQGNSA. The V and J ends lost 1 base and 4 bases respectively, with 11 bases between them. The CDR3 sequence: CASSLVVSPYEQYF. In DNA, the CDR3 is TGTGCCAGCAGCTTAGTCGTCAGCCCGTACGAGCAGTACTTC.

The chain links TRBV12-3 or TRBV12-4 to TRBJ1-4; D gene uncertain. V lost 6 bases to trimming and J lost 3 bases, with 11 bases between them. The CDR3 length is 14 residues. The CDR3 sequence: CASRSVDSNEKLFF. The CDR3 DNA sequence: TGTGCCAGCAGATCAGTGGACTCTAATGAAAAACTGTTTTTT.

This clonotype occurred a few times. J is TRBJ1-4 and V is TRBV9; 10 bases agree with TRBD1. The length of the CDR3 is 15 residues. Trimming cost V 3 bases and J 5 bases; bases outside gene matches: 4. Germline assignment: CDR1 SGDLS and CDR2 YYNGEE. Here the CDR3 reads CASSAEGQGNEKLFF. In DNA form, the CDR3 reads TGTGCCAGCAGCGCCGAGGGACAGGGGAATGAAAAACTGTTTTTT. Filled out from reference TRBV9 and TRBJ1-4, the complete variable domain reads DSGVTQTPKHLITATGQRVTLRCSPRSGDLSVYWYQQSLDQGLQFLIQYYNGEERAKGNILERFSAQQFPDLHSELNLSSLELGDSALYFCASSAEGQGNEKLFFGSGTQLSVL.

This clonotype was counted ten times or more. This rearrangement joins TRBV14 to TRBJ2-5, with TRBD2 as a possible D gene (5 bases). CDR1 is SGHDN, CDR2 FVKESK, per germline. V was shortened by 1 base and J by 4 bases, with 7 bases between the two germline ends. The CDR3 consists of 13 residues. The chain's CDR3 is CASSQGRAETQYF. Written as DNA, the CDR3 is TGTGCCAGCAGCCAAGGGCGGGCAGAGACCCAGTACTTC.

The V and J genes are TRBV7-9 and TRBJ2-2; D is ambiguous. The V gene's germline CDR1 is SEHNR and CDR2 FQNEAQ (reference sequence). Trimming took 4 bases from V and 7 from J, leaving 10 bases between them. This CDR3 is 13 amino acids long. In DNA form, the CDR3 reads TGTGCCAGCAGCTCCGGACGGGTCGGGGAGCTGTTTTTT. Protein: CASSSGRVGELFF.

As to this clonotype: The conserved closing phenylalanine or tryptophan is absent in this CDR3, likely reflecting a read error. The DNA is left out, because the CDR3 cannot be placed on it with certainty; the CDR3 is given as TCRdb lists it. The chain recombines TRBV20-1 with TRBJ2-5; the table names TRBD1, a call not compared with the DNA. The CDR3 is 8 amino acids in total, end residues counted. The germline V gene encodes CDR1 DFQATT and CDR2 SNEGSKA (reference sequence). The chain's CDR3 is CSAGGISS.

This clonotype was counted many times. The genes are TRBV10-3 and TRBJ1-6; the D gene is possibly TRBD1 (6 bases). Germline CDR1 is ENHRY and CDR2 is SYGVKD. The CDR3 covers 14 residues. Trimming took off 3 bases at V and 10 bases at J, with 13 bases between the two ends. The CDR3 is CAISEGQGRSPLHF. The CDR3 bases are TGTGCCATCAGTGAAGGTCAGGGGAGGTCACCCCTCCACTTT.

This chain connects TRBV19 to TRBJ2-2; possible D gene TRBD2, 5 bases. CDR1 and CDR2 from the germline V gene are LNHDA and SQIVND (reference sequence). V was shortened by 7 bases and J by 7 bases, with 10 bases between the two germline ends. This CDR3 has 12 residues. The CDR3 is CASTIGSGELFF. Here the CDR3 DNA reads TGTGCCAGTACCATAGGGAGCGGGGAGCTGTTTTTT.

The CDR3 DNA sequence: TGTGCCAGCAACTTAGGAGGGACAGGGAGGCGGAGGGACTACACCTTC. It translates to CASNLGGTGRRRDYTF. The chain is built from TRBV5-2 and TRBJ1-2; TRBD1 is taken as the D call from the table, unchecked against the DNA. TRBV5-2 is a recognized pseudogene. The CDR3 totals 16 residues.

This sequence joins TRBV20-1 and TRBJ1-5; TRBD1 is a possible D gene (6 bases). CDR3 size: 14 residues. V shed 1 base and J shed 5 bases, with 12 bases lying between them. Germline values: CDR1 DFQATT, CDR2 SNEGSKA (reference sequence). CDR3 sequence reads: CSARAGAAYQPQHF. The CDR3 bases are TGCAGTGCTAGAGCGGGGGCGGCCTATCAGCCCCAGCATTTT.

This clonotype was recorded a few times. J is TRBJ2-5 and V is TRBV7-9, with D tentatively TRBD1 or TRBD2 (5 bases each). Germline lookup yields CDR1 SEHNR and CDR2 FQNEAQ (reference sequence). This CDR3 is 14 amino acids long. With 5 bases removed from V and 2 bases from J, the gap between germline ends came to 12 bases. CDR3 sequence (DNA): TGTGCCAGCAGCCGACGGGACGGACAAGAGACCCAGTACTTC. It yields the protein CASSRRDGQETQYF.

The chain has TRBV7-3 and TRBJ2-5; 9 nucleotides line up with TRBD1. The germline V gene encodes CDR1 SGHTA and CDR2 FQGTGA. CDR3 size: 17 residues. The V gene end was trimmed by 5 bases and the J gene end by 0 bases; junction bases not matched to a gene: 10. CDR3 sequence (DNA): TGTGCCAGCAGCCCCTTTTGGGGGACAGGGAACCAAGAGACCCAGTACTTC. This codes for CASSPFWGTGNQETQYF.

V is TRBV20-1 and J is TRBJ2-7; 9 positions agree with TRBD2. This CDR3 is 14 amino acids long. V shed 2 bases, J shed 1 base, and the junction held 3 bases outside the gene matches. In germline, CDR1 is DFQATT, CDR2 SNEGSKA (reference sequence). For the CDR3, the DNA is TGCAGTGCTAGAACTAGCGGGCCTTCCTACGAGCAGTACTTC. Protein product: CSARTSGPSYEQYF.

The chain employs TRBV2 and TRBJ1-2, with 9 bases aligning to TRBD1. Germline V gene data show CDR1 as SNHLY and CDR2 as FYNNEI. The CDR3 runs to 13 residues. With V trimmed by 3 bases and J by 8 bases, 4 bases remained unmatched. CDR3 sequence reads: CASSEDRGRGYTF. The DNA for the CDR3 is TGTGCCAGCAGTGAGGACAGGGGCAGGGGCTACACCTTC.

This rearrangement joins TRBV7-9 to TRBJ2-5; 8 positions agree with TRBD1. Germline lookup yields CDR1 SEHNR and CDR2 FQNEAQ (reference sequence). V was pared by 4 bases and J by 4 bases, with 8 bases of the junction left unmatched. The CDR3 length is 15 residues. The CDR3 region is CASSSGQGGGETQYF. The CDR3 bases are TGTGCCAGCAGCTCTGGACAGGGCGGTGGAGAGACCCAGTACTTC.

This chain's CDR3 is CASRQDRGREKLFF. The CDR3 DNA sequence: TGTGCCAGCAGGCAAGACAGGGGGCGTGAAAAACTGTTTTTT. The rearrangement uses TRBV7-9 and TRBJ1-4, with TRBD1 matching 10 bases. V was clipped by 6 bases and J by 7 bases; unmatched bases: 5. This CDR3 region has 14 residues. Germline V lookup: CDR1 SEHNR, CDR2 FQNEAQ (reference sequence).

This clonotype was seen a handful of times. V gene TRBV7-3 combines with J gene TRBJ2-7; 10 bases are shared with TRBD2. Trimming took 2 bases from V and 5 from J; bases not matched to a gene: 15. In germline, CDR1 is SGHTA, CDR2 FQGTGA. CDR3 length: 18 residues. The CDR3 nucleotides are TGTGCCAGCAGCTTATCAGGGACTAGCGTGAGTAAGCCCCACGAGCAGTACTTC. Its protein is CASSLSGTSVSKPHEQYF.

Only a few counts were recorded for this clonotype. This chain connects TRBV2 to TRBJ1-6; D might be TRBD1 (5 bases). V lost 8 bases to trimming and J lost 0 bases, with 8 bases between them. Germline-derived CDR1 and CDR2 are SNHLY and FYNNEI. The CDR3 covers 14 residues. CDR3 protein: CASGAISYNSPLHF. The DNA for the CDR3 is TGTGCCAGCGGGGCCATCTCCTATAATTCACCCCTCCACTTT.

Details on this clonotype: This likely comes from a read error, as the CDR3 has no conserved phenylalanine or tryptophan at its end. V is TRBV7-4 and J is TRBJ2-7; 7 bases line up with TRBD2. This CDR3 comprises 15 residues. V lost 5 bases, J lost 0 bases, and 7 bases stayed unmatched. The germline V gene has CDR1 SGHVT and CDR2 SQSDAQ. CDR3 in amino acids: CASSALGGSSYEQYL. DNA of the CDR3: TGTGCCAGCAGCGCCCTCGGGGGGAGCTCCTACGAGCAGTACCTC.

There are many counts of this clonotype. The rearrangement joins TRBV7-9 to TRBJ2-5; TRBD1 is a possible D gene (7 bases). Germline V gene data show CDR1 as SEHNR and CDR2 as FQNEAQ (reference sequence). Trimming took off 3 bases at V and 5 bases at J, with 16 bases between the two ends. This CDR3 comprises 15 residues. CDR3 amino acids: CASSFPATGRETQYF. The CDR3 region has the DNA TGTGCCAGCAGCTTTCCGGCGACAGGGAGGGAGACCCAGTACTTC.

In its sample, this clonotype was seen once. The chain couples TRBV11-2 to TRBJ1-6; 9 bases align to TRBD1. The CDR3 is made up of 17 amino acids. V dropped 9 bases and J dropped 7; count of bases not matched to a gene: 16. CDR1 is SGHAT and CDR2 is FQNNGV in the germline V gene. The CDR3 sequence is CASSQGQGWQANSPLHF. As DNA, the CDR3 is TGTGCCAGTAGTCAGGGACAGGGTTGGCAGGCCAATTCACCCCTCCACTTT.